This TCR beta chain originates from a study of graft-versus-host responses after intestinal transplantation. Study-level background: Grafts were multivisceral, liver-intestinal, or isolated intestinal. Uniformly, recipients were administered anti-thymocyte globulin induction with subsequent tacrolimus and steroids for around three years.

Generated by immunoSEQ multiplex PCR, the TCRdb table keeps only in-frame clones and is missing some. Of 25,000 to 30,000 clones in the sample, about 80% are singletons; the top ten hold 3% to 3.5%. Study outcomes and limitations: Among recipient marrow samples, GvH clones were found; some appeared first in ileum or blood. With peak circulating GvH clone levels came an association with early post-transplant HvG declines.

Processing was applied to graft tissue in order to liberate intraepithelial and lamina propria lymphocytes. A few counts support this clone. Its specificity is unknown. With V trimmed by 5 bases and J by 2 bases, 10 bases remained unmatched. Per the germline V gene, CDR1 is MDHEN and CDR2 is SYDVKM. The CDR3 runs 16 residues. J is TRBJ2-7 and V is TRBV28; 9 nucleotides align to TRBD2. This sequence originates from a human patient who received an intestinal transplant, so some T cells may come from the graft donor. This specimen consisted of ileum tissue, obtained 98 days after intestinal transplantation. CDR3 bases: TGTGCCAGCAGTCCTTTAATTGGCGGGGGGGCCTACGAGCAGTACTTC. Translating it yields CASSPLIGGGAYEQYF.